This entry lists 3 T cell receptor beta chains sequenced from one sample in a study of blood T cell repertoires in COVID-19. Assay used: immunoSEQ multiplex PCR; TCRdb lists only in-frame clones, some missing. The repertoire holds approximately 63,000 clones, with 85% to 90% as singletons. Sequencing was carried out using peripheral blood. These receptors came from a woman aged 80 or over with active COVID-19.

This chain connects TRBV21-1 to TRBJ2-3; no check of the table's D call, TRBD2, against the DNA was made. TRBV21-1 is designated a pseudogene. This CDR3 is built from 17 residues. CDR3 amino acids: CASSPPGTSGGADTQYF. DNA for the CDR3: TGTGCCAGCAGCCCTCCCGGGACTAGCGGGGGGGCAGATACGCAGTATTTT.

This clone was detected only a few times. The chain recombines TRBV7-8 with TRBJ1-6; D is possibly TRBD1 (6 bases). Germline V gene sequence: CDR1 SGHVS, CDR2 FQNEAQ. The CDR3 consists of 18 residues. V was cut by 5 bases and J by 0 bases, with 17 bases left in between. The CDR3 DNA is TGTGCCAGCAGCCCCAGATTAACAGGGAGCTCCTATAATTCACCCCTCCACTTT. This encodes CASSPRLTGSSYNSPLHF.

This chain joins TRBV28 and TRBJ2-7, with D possibly matching TRBD1 (7 bases). V dropped 2 bases and J dropped 3 bases, with 11 bases sitting between them. This CDR3 has 14 amino acids. The V gene's germline CDR1 is MDHEN and CDR2 SYDVKM. The CDR3 region is CASSLGGTVYEQYF. CDR3 DNA sequence: TGTGCCAGCAGTTTAGGGGGGACAGTCTACGAGCAGTACTTC.